This passage covers 24 T cell receptor beta chains from one sample sequenced in a study of a mutant IDH1 vaccine in newly diagnosed glioma. Antigens for these TCRs are unknown. Sequenced by immunoSEQ multiplex PCR; TCRdb stores in-frame clones only, minus some. The top ten clones hold 7.2% of a sample with tens of thousands of clones, roughly 84% of them seen once. Specified time point: week 5, during vaccination. The study gave 300 ug of mutant IDH1 20-mer peptide per vaccine dose, with topical imiquimod. The sequencing used PBMCs, collected from a glioma patient whose treatment included an IDH1 peptide vaccine. The receptors originated from a man between 35 and 55 years old with glioma. Some clones in this sample may be carry-over from other donors' samples.

This clone was seen just once. This chain links TRBV10-2 with TRBJ1-6; 9 positions match TRBD1. Per the germline V gene, CDR1 is WSHSY and CDR2 is SAAADI. Trimming removed 4 bases from V and 7 bases from J; junction bases left unmatched: 5. The CDR3 covers 15 residues. CDR3 in DNA: TGCGCCAGCAGTGGGCGGGGACAGGGCAATTCACCCCTCCACTTT. Amino acid sequence: CASSGRGQGNSPLHF.

The rearrangement links TRBV4-1 to TRBJ2-3, with D perhaps assigned TRBD1 or TRBD2 (5 bases each). The CDR3 is made up of 17 amino acids. Germline CDR1 reads MGHRA; CDR2 reads YSYEKL. V lost 2 bases and J 6 bases, leaving 21 bases between the germline ends. CDR3 sequence (DNA): TGCGCCAGCAGCCAAACCCGGGGACCCACGAGCGAGGATACGCAGTATTTT. Its translation is CASSQTRGPTSEDTQYF.

This chain uses TRBV11-3 with TRBJ2-6; D gene ambiguous. Looked up from germline, CDR1 is SGHNT and CDR2 is YENEEA. The V end lost 5 bases, the J end lost 2 bases, and 16 bases lay between the germline ends. This CDR3 contains 17 residues. CDR3 DNA: TGTGCCAGCAGCCCCCATTCTCCGAACACTGGGGCCAACGTCCTGACTTTC. Protein sequence: CASSPHSPNTGANVLTF.

This chain joins TRBV7-8 and TRBJ2-1; D gene ambiguous. Trimming took 0 bases from V and 3 from J, leaving 6 bases between them. The V gene's germline CDR1 is SGHVS and CDR2 FQNEAQ. The CDR3 extends over 14 amino acids. The CDR3 DNA reads as TGTGCCAGCAGCTTAGCCAGAATCTACAATGAGCAGTTCTTC. Amino acids: CASSLARIYNEQFF.

The rearrangement joins TRBV5-4 to TRBJ2-2; possibly TRBD2 for D (6 bases). The CDR3 runs to 14 residues. V lost 4 bases, J lost 3 bases, and 10 bases lay in between. Germline V gene data show CDR1 as SGHNT and CDR2 as YYREEE (reference sequence). CDR3 in DNA: TGTGCCAGCAGCCCGGAGGGGTACACCGGGGAGCTGTTTTTT. This translates into CASSPEGYTGELFF.

J is TRBJ1-5 and V is TRBV4-1; a possible D gene is TRBD1 (6 bases). Trimming left V 4 bases short and J 1 base short, with 11 bases between. The germline V gene encodes CDR1 MGHRA and CDR2 YSYEKL. The CDR3 has 15 amino acids. The CDR3 nucleotides are TGCGCCAGCAGCCTCGGCAGGGGCAGCAATCAGCCCCAGCATTTT. Translation gives CASSLGRGSNQPQHF.

This clone was found a few times. The J gene is TRBJ2-2, the V gene TRBV6-4; 11 bases align to TRBD2. Germline CDR1 is MRHNA and CDR2 is SNTAGT. The length of the CDR3 is 15 residues. V shed 3 bases and J 3 bases; nucleotides not matched to a gene: 0. This CDR3 is CASSELAGDTGELFF. CDR3 in DNA: TGTGCCAGCAGTGAACTAGCGGGGGACACCGGGGAGCTGTTTTTT.

The J gene is TRBJ1-4, the V gene TRBV25-1; weak D call: TRBD1 (6 bases). This CDR3 has 17 amino acids. Per the germline V gene, CDR1 is MGHDK and CDR2 is SYGVNS. V lost 6 bases to trimming and J lost 5 bases, with 22 bases between them. The DNA for the CDR3 is TGTGCCAGCAGCCCGCGGGGGCTGGGGGCGTTGAATGAAAAACTGTTTTTT. Amino acid sequence: CASSPRGLGALNEKLFF. The complete variable domain, with remaining parts taken from reference TRBV25-1 and TRBJ1-4, reads EADIYQTPRYLVIGTGKKITLECSQTMGHDKMYWYQQDPGMELHLIHYSYGVNSTEKGDLSSESTVSRIRTEHFPLTLESARPSHTSQYLCASSPRGLGALNEKLFFGSGTQLSVL.

The genes are TRBV14 and TRBJ2-6, with D unresolved. CDR3 length equals 15 residues. The germline CDR1 and CDR2 sequences are SGHDN and FVKESK. V was shortened by 1 base and J by 2 bases, with 6 bases between the two germline ends. In DNA form, the CDR3 reads TGTGCCAGCAGCCAAGTGGGAACTGGGGCCAACGTCCTGACTTTC. Its translation is CASSQVGTGANVLTF.

V is TRBV28 and J is TRBJ1-5; D might be TRBD1 (5 bases). CDR3 length equals 16 residues. The V end was cut by 6 bases, the J end by 5 bases, with 20 bases between. In germline, CDR1 is MDHEN, CDR2 SYDVKM. CDR3 loop: CASRPTGRGLDQPQHF. The CDR3 bases are TGTGCCAGCAGACCCACCGGGAGGGGATTGGATCAGCCCCAGCATTTT.

The rearrangement uses TRBV7-2 and TRBJ2-3; D perhaps matches TRBD2 (6 bases). This CDR3 has 16 amino acids. V shed 5 bases and J shed 1 base, with 16 bases lying between them. CDR1 and CDR2 from the germline V gene are SGHTA and FQGNSA. The CDR3 DNA reads TGTGCCAGCAGCGCCAATTCCGGGACTGGCACAGATACGCAGTATTTT. It codes for CASSANSGTGTDTQYF.

This sequence joins TRBV19 and TRBJ1-1; 8 bases line up with TRBD1. This CDR3 is 14 amino acids long. Germline V lookup: CDR1 LNHDA, CDR2 SQIVND (reference sequence). Trimming removed 3 bases from V and 5 bases from J; junction bases left unmatched: 5. CDR3 protein: CASSMYRGETEAFF. CDR3 sequence (DNA): TGTGCCAGTAGTATGTACAGGGGGGAGACTGAAGCTTTCTTT.

This chain joins TRBV2 and TRBJ1-1; 7 bases map to TRBD1. This CDR3 has 13 residues. With 5 bases clipped from V and 5 bases from J, the junction kept 5 bases outside the gene matches. CDR1 SNHLY and CDR2 FYNNEI come from the germline V gene. The chain's CDR3 is CASSQGEGTEAFF. The CDR3 nucleotides read TGTGCCAGCAGTCAGGGGGAAGGGACTGAAGCTTTCTTT.

The rearrangement links TRBV25-1 to TRBJ1-4; D is unresolved. The V end lost 3 bases, the J end lost 7 bases, and 12 bases lay between the germline ends. This CDR3 is built from 14 residues. CDR1 and CDR2 from the germline V gene are MGHDK and SYGVNS. The CDR3 here is CASSEAGSGEKLFF. CDR3 bases: TGTGCCAGCAGTGAGGCGGGGTCGGGTGAAAAACTGTTTTTT.

The V call is TRBV19, the J call TRBJ1-5; possibly TRBD1 for D (6 bases). Germline V gene data show CDR1 as LNHDA and CDR2 as SQIVND (reference sequence). The ends were cut back, 6 bases at V and 0 bases at J, with 12 bases in the middle. CDR3 size: 15 residues. CDR3 sequence: CASSRTEDSNQPQHF. The CDR3 DNA sequence: TGTGCCAGTAGCCGGACAGAGGATAGCAATCAGCCCCAGCATTTT.

The chain uses TRBV30 and TRBJ1-4; D is undetermined. The CDR3 contains 12 residues. Deletions cut 2 bases from V and 2 bases from J, with 3 bases between. Germline CDR1 is GTSNPN and CDR2 is SVGIG (reference sequence). Written as DNA, the CDR3 is TGTGCCTGGAGTACCACTAATGAAAAACTGTTTTTT. It yields the protein CAWSTTNEKLFF.

The chain joins TRBV10-3 to TRBJ2-3, with 7 bases that match TRBD1. V lost 2 bases to trimming and J lost 3 bases; unmatched junction nucleotides: 5. The CDR3 runs to 15 residues. Per the germline V gene, CDR1 is ENHRY and CDR2 is SYGVKD. Written as DNA, the CDR3 is TGTGCCATCAGTGAGCAGGGGGTCGGGACAGATACGCAGTATTTT. Protein sequence: CAISEQGVGTDTQYF.

This chain's CDR3 is CASSLSATLNTEAFF. The CDR3 coding sequence is TGTGCCAGCAGCCTTTCCGCGACACTGAACACTGAAGCTTTCTTT. The chain links TRBV13 to TRBJ1-1; D remains unclear. The CDR3 runs to 15 residues. The V gene's germline CDR1 is PRHDT and CDR2 FYEKMQ (reference sequence). Trimming removed 5 bases from V and 0 bases from J, with 13 bases in between.

This chain uses TRBV9 with TRBJ2-1, with 9 nucleotides matching TRBD1. The germline gives CDR1 SGDLS, CDR2 YYNGEE. This CDR3 is built from 13 residues. The trim removed 3 bases at V and 10 bases at J, leaving 5 bases unmatched. CDR3 amino acids: CASSGHGQGEQFF. CDR3 coding DNA: TGTGCCAGCAGCGGCCATGGACAGGGGGAGCAGTTCTTC.

The chain joins TRBV7-8 to TRBJ2-3, with D possibly being TRBD1 (6 bases). The V end lost 2 bases, the J end lost 0 bases, and 15 bases lay between the germline ends. This CDR3 comprises 17 residues. The germline V gene has CDR1 SGHVS and CDR2 FQNEAQ. In nucleotides, the CDR3 is TGTGCCAGCAGCTTAAACAGGGTCCTAGGGAGCACAGATACGCAGTATTTT. This codes for CASSLNRVLGSTDTQYF.

The chain has TRBV7-9 and TRBJ1-5, with no clear D. Germline V gene lookup returns CDR1 SEHNR and CDR2 FQNEAQ (reference sequence). The CDR3 contains 14 residues. V shed 4 bases and J shed 2 bases, with 9 bases lying between them. The CDR3 DNA is TGTGCCAGCAGCTCCATGACTGGCAATCAGCCCCAGCATTTT. Its protein product is CASSSMTGNQPQHF.

V gene TRBV11-2 combines with J gene TRBJ2-3, with D perhaps matching TRBD1 (6 bases). V shed 1 base and J shed 6 bases, with 17 bases lying between them. The CDR3 runs 16 residues. CDR1 SGHAT and CDR2 FQNNGV come from the germline V gene. CDR3 in DNA: TGTGCCAGCAGCTTAGGGGGACAAGCGCTGGGGGATACGCAGTATTTT. Its protein is CASSLGGQALGDTQYF.

This clone was seen a few times. This chain uses TRBV29-1 with TRBJ2-5; tentatively, D is TRBD2 (6 bases). CDR1 and CDR2 from the germline V gene are SQVTM and ANQGSEA. The V gene lost 5 bases and the J gene lost 4 bases, with 8 bases spanning the gap. The CDR3 loop spans 11 amino acids. The chain's CDR3 is CSVRGTETQYF. DNA for the CDR3: TGCAGCGTTCGGGGGACAGAGACCCAGTACTTC.

The gene calls are TRBV27 and TRBJ1-2, with D unresolved. The CDR3 has 13 amino acids. Germline V gives CDR1 MNHEY, CDR2 SMNVEV (reference sequence). V lost 8 bases to trimming and J lost 7 bases, with 17 bases between them. CDR3 residues: CASCTAGGFGYTF. In DNA form, the CDR3 reads TGTGCCAGCTGCACGGCTGGAGGGTTTGGCTACACCTTC.